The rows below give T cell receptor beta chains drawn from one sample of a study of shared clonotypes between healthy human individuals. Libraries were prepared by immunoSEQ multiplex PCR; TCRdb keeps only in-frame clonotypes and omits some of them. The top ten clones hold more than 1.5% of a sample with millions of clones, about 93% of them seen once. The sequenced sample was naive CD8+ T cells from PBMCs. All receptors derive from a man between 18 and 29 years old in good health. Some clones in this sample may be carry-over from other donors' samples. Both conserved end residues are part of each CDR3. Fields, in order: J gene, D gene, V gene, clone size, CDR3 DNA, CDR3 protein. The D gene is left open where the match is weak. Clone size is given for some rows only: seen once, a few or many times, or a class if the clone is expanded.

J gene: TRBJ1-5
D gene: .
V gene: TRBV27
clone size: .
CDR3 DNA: TGTGCCAGCAGTTCTGGATGGAGCAATCAGCCCCAGCATTTT
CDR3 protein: CASSSGWSNQPQHF

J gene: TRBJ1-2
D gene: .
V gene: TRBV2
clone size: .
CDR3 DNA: TGTGCCAGCAGTGAAGCTGGGGCGCGATATGGCTACACCTTC
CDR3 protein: CASSEAGARYGYTF

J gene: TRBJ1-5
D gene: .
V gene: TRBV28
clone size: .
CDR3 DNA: TGTGCCAGCAGTTTAGGACAGCTGAGCAATCAGCCCCAGCATTTT
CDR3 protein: CASSLGQLSNQPQHF

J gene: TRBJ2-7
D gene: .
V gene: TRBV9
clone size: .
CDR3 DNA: TGTGCCAGCAGCCCCGGGCCATCCTACGAGCAGTACTTC
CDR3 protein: CASSPGPSYEQYF

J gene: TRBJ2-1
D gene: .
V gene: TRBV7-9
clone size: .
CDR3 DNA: TGTGCCAGCAGCCGGGACCGGGGCTACAATGAGCAGTTCTTC
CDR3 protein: CASSRDRGYNEQFF

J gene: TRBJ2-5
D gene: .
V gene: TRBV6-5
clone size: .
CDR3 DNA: TGTGCCAGCAGCCCCCTCTCCCTGGGAGAGACCCAGTACTTC
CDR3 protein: CASSPLSLGETQYF

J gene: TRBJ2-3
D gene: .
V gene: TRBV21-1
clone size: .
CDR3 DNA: TGTGCCAGCAGCCCCCGGGCCCTTCGGGCAGATACGCAGTATTTT
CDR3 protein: CASSPRALRADTQYF

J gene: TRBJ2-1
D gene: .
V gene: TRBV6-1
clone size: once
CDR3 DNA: TGTGCCAGCAGGACTCCGAACGACAATGAGCAGTTCTTC
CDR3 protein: CASRTPNDNEQFF

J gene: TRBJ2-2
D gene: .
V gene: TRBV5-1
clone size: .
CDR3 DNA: TGCGCCAGCATCCACAGTCTGACCGGGGAGCTGTTTTTT
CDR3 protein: CASIHSLTGELFF

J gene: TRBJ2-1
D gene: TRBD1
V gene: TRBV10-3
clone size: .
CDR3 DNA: TGTGCCATCAGCGCCGGGACAGGGCACAATGAGCAGTTCTTC
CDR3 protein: CAISAGTGHNEQFF

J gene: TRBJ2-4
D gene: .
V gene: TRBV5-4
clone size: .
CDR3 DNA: TGTGCCAGCAGCTTGGGGCTAGCCAAAAACATTCAGTACTTC
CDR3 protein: CASSLGLAKNIQYF

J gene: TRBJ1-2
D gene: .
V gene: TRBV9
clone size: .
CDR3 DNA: TGTGCCAGCAGCGTAGGAGGGGGGGACTATGGCTACACCTTC
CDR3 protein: CASSVGGGDYGYTF

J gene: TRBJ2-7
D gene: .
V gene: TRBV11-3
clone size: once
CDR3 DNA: TGTGCCAGCAGCTTTAGCTCCACCTACGAGCAGTACTTC
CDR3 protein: CASSFSSTYEQYF

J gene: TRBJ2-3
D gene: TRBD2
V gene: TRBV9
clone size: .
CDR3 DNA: TGTGCCAGCAGCGTAGTTTCTAGCGGGAGAACAGATACGCAGTATTTT
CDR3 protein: CASSVVSSGRTDTQYF

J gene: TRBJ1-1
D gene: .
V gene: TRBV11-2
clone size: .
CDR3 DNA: TGTGCCAGCAGCTTAGTAAAGAACACTGAAGCTTTCTTT
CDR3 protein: CASSLVKNTEAFF

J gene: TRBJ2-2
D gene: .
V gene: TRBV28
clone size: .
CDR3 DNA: TGTGCCAGCAGAACCCGGTTTACTAGCCAAACCGGGGAGCTGTTTTTT
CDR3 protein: CASRTRFTSQTGELFF

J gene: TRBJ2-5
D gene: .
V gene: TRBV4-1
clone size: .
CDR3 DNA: TGCGCCAGCAGCCAAGATCGGGGGGAGACCCAGTACTTC
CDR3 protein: CASSQDRGETQYF

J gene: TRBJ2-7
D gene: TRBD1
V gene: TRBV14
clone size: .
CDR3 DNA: TGTGCCAGCAGCCGCCGGGACAGGGGCTACGAGCAGTACTTC
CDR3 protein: CASSRRDRGYEQYF

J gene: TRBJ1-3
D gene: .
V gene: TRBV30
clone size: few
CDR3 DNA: TGTGCCTGGAGTGTCGGGAGAAACACCATATATTTT
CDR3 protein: CAWSVGRNTIYF

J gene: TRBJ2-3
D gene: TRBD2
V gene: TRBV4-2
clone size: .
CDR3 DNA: TGTGCCAGCAGCCAAGTGGCTAGCGGGAGTGTATATACGCAGTATTTT
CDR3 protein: CASSQVASGSVYTQYF

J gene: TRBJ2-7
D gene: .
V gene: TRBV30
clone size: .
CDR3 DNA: TGTGCCTGGAGCCAGCCAAATTACGAGCAGTACTTC
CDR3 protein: CAWSQPNYEQYF

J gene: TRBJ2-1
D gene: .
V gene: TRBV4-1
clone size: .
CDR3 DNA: TGCGCCAGCAGCCTCAGCGGCCCCCGTGAGCAGTTCTTC
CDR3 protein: CASSLSGPREQFF

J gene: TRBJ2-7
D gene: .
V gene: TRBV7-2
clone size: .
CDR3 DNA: TGTGCCAGCAGCTTAGTAGAGGGTGGGGAGTTGGACGAGCAGTACTTC
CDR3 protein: CASSLVEGGELDEQYF

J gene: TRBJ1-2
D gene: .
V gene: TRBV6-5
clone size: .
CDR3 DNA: TGTGCCAGCAGTTACGTAGGGGTAGGATATGGCTACACCTTC
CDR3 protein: CASSYVGVGYGYTF

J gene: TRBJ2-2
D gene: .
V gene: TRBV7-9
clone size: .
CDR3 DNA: TGTGCCAGCAGCCCGGGTTCGGGACATGCGAACACCGGGGAGCTGTTTTTT
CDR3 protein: CASSPGSGHANTGELFF

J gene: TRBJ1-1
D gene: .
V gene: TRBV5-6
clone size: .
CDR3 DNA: TGTGCCAGCAGCCCCCAAGCGAACACTGAAGCTTTCTTT
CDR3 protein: CASSPQANTEAFF

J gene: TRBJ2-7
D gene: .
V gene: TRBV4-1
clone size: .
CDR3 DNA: TGCGCCAGCAGCCAAGTCACAGGGAAGGGCTACGAGCAGTACTTC
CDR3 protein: CASSQVTGKGYEQYF

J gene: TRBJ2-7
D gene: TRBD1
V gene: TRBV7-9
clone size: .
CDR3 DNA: TGTGCCAGCAGCCCCCACGGGACAGGGGACGAGCAGTACTTC
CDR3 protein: CASSPHGTGDEQYF

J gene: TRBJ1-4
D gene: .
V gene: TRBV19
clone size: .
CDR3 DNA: TGTGCCAGCTCTTCTGAAAAACTGTTTTTT
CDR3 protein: CASSSEKLFF

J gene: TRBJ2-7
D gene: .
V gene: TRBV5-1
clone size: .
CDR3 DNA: TGCGCCAGCCCCAGAGTCGGCCAGGAGTTCTACGAGCAGTACTTC
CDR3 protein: CASPRVGQEFYEQYF

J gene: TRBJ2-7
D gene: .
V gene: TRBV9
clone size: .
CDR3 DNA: TGTGCCAGCAGCGTAGGACCGGGACCCTACGAGCAGTACTTC
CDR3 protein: CASSVGPGPYEQYF

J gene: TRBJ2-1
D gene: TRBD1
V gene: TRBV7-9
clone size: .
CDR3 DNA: TGTGCCAGCAGCTGGAGGACAGGGGGTGACTACAATGAGCAGTTCTTC
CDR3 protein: CASSWRTGGDYNEQFF

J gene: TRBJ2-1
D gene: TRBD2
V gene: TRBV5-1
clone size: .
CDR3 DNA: TGCGCCAGCAGCTTTGGACTAGCGGGAAATCTGCACAATGAGCAGTTCTTC
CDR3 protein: CASSFGLAGNLHNEQFF

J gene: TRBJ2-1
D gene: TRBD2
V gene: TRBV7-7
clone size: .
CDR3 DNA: TGTGCCAGCAGCTATAGCGGGAGGGCTACCTACAATGAGCAGTTCTTC
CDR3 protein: CASSYSGRATYNEQFF

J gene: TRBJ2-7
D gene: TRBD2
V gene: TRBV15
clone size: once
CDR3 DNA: TGTGCCACCAGCAGGGCGGGGACTAGCGTTGACTACGAGCAGTACTTC
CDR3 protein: CATSRAGTSVDYEQYF

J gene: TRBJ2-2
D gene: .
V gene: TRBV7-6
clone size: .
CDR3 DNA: TGTGCCAGCAGCTTAGGTCGATATGAGAAGGAGCTGTTTTTT
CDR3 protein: CASSLGRYEKELFF

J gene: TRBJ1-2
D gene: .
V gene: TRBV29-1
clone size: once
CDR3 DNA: TGCAGCGTTGAAGAACGGCTCTATGGCTACACCTTC
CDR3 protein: CSVEERLYGYTF

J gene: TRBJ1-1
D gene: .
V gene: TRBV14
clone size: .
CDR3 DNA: TGTGCCAGCAGCACTGGGGGAATAGTCGGAGAAGCTTTCTTT
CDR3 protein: CASSTGGIVGEAFF